A selection of T cell receptor beta chains follows, all from one sample in a study of shared clonotypes between healthy human individuals. Sequenced by immunoSEQ multiplex PCR; TCRdb stores in-frame clones only, minus some. This sample has about 2,500,000 clones; more than 90% occur once, and the top ten carry roughly 0.14%. Sequencing was carried out using naive CD4+ T cells sorted from blood. All receptors derive from a man aged 18 to 30 in good health. Both conserved end residues are part of each CDR3. The order of the fields is CDR3 length, J gene, V gene, CDR3 protein.

len: 16; j_gene: TRBJ2-2; v_gene: TRBV9; CDR3aa: CASRVGGSPNTGELFF
len: 16; j_gene: TRBJ1-1; v_gene: TRBV9; CDR3aa: CASSSSAGVMNTEAFF
len: 16; j_gene: TRBJ2-2; v_gene: TRBV4-3; CDR3aa: CASSQTGTSPTGELFF
len: 16; j_gene: TRBJ1-5; v_gene: TRBV4-1; CDR3aa: CASSQDSPTGNQPQHF
len: 13; j_gene: TRBJ2-4; v_gene: TRBV10-2; CDR3aa: CASSEGLGNIQYF
len: 16; j_gene: TRBJ1-1; v_gene: TRBV5-1; CDR3aa: CASSRGRGGLNTEAFF
len: 13; j_gene: TRBJ2-1; v_gene: TRBV6-6; CDR3aa: CASRPASGNEQFF
len: 11; j_gene: TRBJ2-7; v_gene: TRBV20-1; CDR3aa: CSADPGYEQYF
len: 17; j_gene: TRBJ2-2; v_gene: TRBV10-3; CDR3aa: CAIRTISGQGVTGELFF
len: 17; j_gene: TRBJ2-2; v_gene: TRBV27; CDR3aa: CASRRRSSSSGPGELFF
len: 12; j_gene: TRBJ2-7; v_gene: TRBV28; CDR3aa: CASSLSPHEQYF
len: 13; j_gene: TRBJ1-2; v_gene: TRBV7-9; CDR3aa: CASSPGTEYGYTF
len: 14; j_gene: TRBJ2-7; v_gene: TRBV6-1; CDR3aa: CASSESGQHYEQYF
len: 14; j_gene: TRBJ1-2; v_gene: TRBV28; CDR3aa: CASREPTGYYGYTF
len: 19; j_gene: TRBJ2-1; v_gene: TRBV27; CDR3aa: CASSFAGLAGGSSYNEQFF
len: 14; j_gene: TRBJ1-1; v_gene: TRBV5-6; CDR3aa: CASSLSSGETEAFF
len: 14; j_gene: TRBJ1-2; v_gene: TRBV19; CDR3aa: CASNSGTTNYGYTF
len: 12; j_gene: TRBJ2-1; v_gene: TRBV11-3; CDR3aa: CASSQKVGEQFF
len: 14; j_gene: TRBJ1-4; v_gene: TRBV18; CDR3aa: CASSPPGLNEKLFF
len: 11; j_gene: TRBJ2-3; v_gene: TRBV5-4; CDR3aa: CASSATDTQYF
len: 12; j_gene: TRBJ2-3; v_gene: TRBV7-3; CDR3aa: CASSSGLATQYF
len: 11; j_gene: TRBJ2-7; v_gene: TRBV20-1; CDR3aa: CSAERGYEQYF
len: 16; j_gene: TRBJ2-5; v_gene: TRBV28; CDR3aa: CASSLSWGLYQETQYF
len: 15; j_gene: TRBJ2-1; v_gene: TRBV10-3; CDR3aa: CAISGLASGGHEQFF
len: 18; j_gene: TRBJ2-7; v_gene: TRBV11-2; CDR3aa: CASSLSSRGGPTTYEQYF
len: 16; j_gene: TRBJ2-1; v_gene: TRBV7-2; CDR3aa: CASSPTFSNPYNEQFF
len: 14; j_gene: TRBJ2-1; v_gene: TRBV6-5; CDR3aa: CASRSDSSYNEQFF
len: 15; j_gene: TRBJ2-1; v_gene: TRBV29-1; CDR3aa: CSVGGQLSSYNEQFF
len: 13; j_gene: TRBJ1-2; v_gene: TRBV30; CDR3aa: CAWSVLMSYGYTF
len: 16; j_gene: TRBJ2-1; v_gene: TRBV9; CDR3aa: CASSVATRGDIGEQFF
len: 14; j_gene: TRBJ2-2; v_gene: TRBV28; CDR3aa: CASSLRRGVGELFF
len: 13; j_gene: TRBJ1-1; v_gene: TRBV9; CDR3aa: CASSGSPGTEAFF
len: 13; j_gene: TRBJ2-7; v_gene: TRBV28; CDR3aa: CASSLSPKYEQYF
len: 12; j_gene: TRBJ2-4; v_gene: TRBV5-1; CDR3aa: CASSEDGNIQYF
len: 12; j_gene: TRBJ1-1; v_gene: TRBV2; CDR3aa: CASLIRNTEAFF
len: 15; j_gene: TRBJ1-5; v_gene: TRBV5-6; CDR3aa: CASSFRAVANQPQHF
len: 13; j_gene: TRBJ1-5; v_gene: TRBV7-2; CDR3aa: CASSLDRIQPQHF
len: 17; j_gene: TRBJ2-1; v_gene: TRBV4-1; CDR3aa: CASSRLAGGSSYNEQFF
len: 12; j_gene: TRBJ2-2; v_gene: TRBV30; CDR3aa: CAWSVGSGELFF